This entry concerns a single T cell receptor (beta chain). The source of the sample is a study of molecular identifiers for immune sequencing clone quantification. V lost 1 base to trimming and J lost 2 bases, with 18 bases between them. The CDR3 extends over 18 amino acids. CDR1 is MGHRA, CDR2 YSYEKL, per germline. From the PCR reads, TCRdb called clonotypes with MiXCR, one entry per CDR3 protein. The table shows about 640,000 distinct CDR3 sequences, with just under 20% occurring only once. This chain joins TRBV4-1 and TRBJ1-5; D remains unclear. This sequence originates from a human donor in good health. Some libraries in this study had Jurkat cell RNA spiked in. Sequencing was carried out using naive CD8+ T cells from blood, with Jurkat cell RNA spiked in. Subset defined: FACS-sorted CD8+CD4-CCR7+CD45RA+ naive T cells. The DNA of the CDR3 is TGCGCCAGCAGCCAAGGTTTGGGGTTTCAAGATCGCAATCAGCCCCAGCATTTT. Amino acid sequence: CASSQGLGFQDRNQPQHF.